These 32 T cell receptor beta chains share one sample of origin, sequenced in a study of PD-L1 blockade in urothelial cancer. Time point reported: peripheral blood 6 weeks after treatment start. The assay was immunoSEQ multiplex PCR, and TCRdb's table has in-frame clones only and misses some. The table lists 29,000 or so clones, about 79% of them singletons. This specimen consisted of PBMCs, obtained around atezolizumab (anti-PD-L1) treatment. These receptors were taken from a man between 65 and 85 years old with urothelial cancer.

The rearrangement joins TRBV27 to TRBJ2-7; 10 nucleotides align to TRBD2. CDR3 length: 16 residues. The germline CDR1 and CDR2 sequences are MNHEY and SMNVEV (reference sequence). V dropped 4 bases and J dropped 4; count of bases not matched to a gene: 10. The DNA of the CDR3 is TGTGCCAGCAGTTCTCCCCTAGCGGGAGTAAAGTACGAGCAGTACTTC. Translating it yields CASSSPLAGVKYEQYF.

This rearrangement joins TRBV7-9 to TRBJ1-1; D is unclear. The V gene lost 1 base and the J gene lost 6 bases, with 6 bases spanning the gap. CDR1 SEHNR and CDR2 FQNEAQ come from the germline V gene (reference sequence). CDR3 length: 12 amino acids. CDR3 sequence reads: CASSLGVSEAFF. The CDR3 bases are TGTGCCAGCAGCTTAGGAGTATCTGAAGCTTTCTTT.

This clone has just a few counts. This rearrangement joins TRBV4-3 to TRBJ1-4; TRBD1 agrees at 8 bases. The germline V gene has CDR1 LGHNA and CDR2 YSLEER. The CDR3 is made up of 19 amino acids. With 0 bases clipped from V and 3 bases from J, the junction kept 12 bases outside the gene matches. Here the CDR3 DNA reads TGCGCCAGCAGCCAAGATCCCAGGGGGCACTTCTCGGCTAATGAAAAACTGTTTTTT. It is translated as CASSQDPRGHFSANEKLFF.

CDR3 DNA: TGTGCCAGTAAGGGTACTAGCGGGGCAACCAATGAGCAGTTCTTC. It codes for CASKGTSGATNEQFF. This chain links TRBV19 with TRBJ2-1; 10 positions match TRBD2. The V and J ends lost 7 bases and 6 bases, in that order; junction bases with no gene match: 9. The CDR3 is 15 amino acids. Germline V gives CDR1 LNHDA, CDR2 SQIVND (reference sequence). Full variable domain (rest looked up from reference TRBV19 and TRBJ2-1): DGGITQSPKYLFRKEGQNVTLSCEQNLNHDAMYWYRQDPGQGLRLIYYSQIVNDFQKGDIAEGYSVSREKKESFPLTVTSAQKNPTAFYLCASKGTSGATNEQFFGPGTRLTVL.

The V call is TRBV5-1, the J call TRBJ2-7, with 10 bases identical to TRBD2. V dropped 2 bases and J dropped 2; count of bases not matched to a gene: 10. From germline, CDR1 is SGHRS and CDR2 YFSETQ. The CDR3 totals 17 residues. The DNA for the CDR3 is TGCGCCAGCAGCTTAATGTTAGCGGGGGGTACCACCTACGAGCAGTACTTC. Translating it yields CASSLMLAGGTTYEQYF.

V usage is TRBV27 and J usage is TRBJ1-3, with TRBD1 matching 8 bases. Germline V gene data show CDR1 as MNHEY and CDR2 as SMNVEV (reference sequence). The CDR3 loop spans 16 amino acids. The trim removed 6 bases at V and 4 bases at J, leaving 11 bases unmatched. Here the CDR3 reads CASSRARGLGGNTIYF. As DNA, the CDR3 is TGTGCCAGCAGCCGCGCCAGGGGGCTGGGGGGAAACACCATATATTTT.

The chain is built from TRBV11-1 and TRBJ1-1; 8 bases are a match to TRBD1. Germline loops: CDR1 SGHAT, CDR2 FQDESV (reference sequence). This CDR3 comprises 14 residues. V shed 4 bases and J 1 base; nucleotides not matched to a gene: 2. The DNA for the CDR3 is TGTGCCAGCAGCTCGGACAGGGCGAACACTGAAGCTTTCTTT. Its translation is CASSSDRANTEAFF.

This rearrangement joins TRBV2 to TRBJ2-1; TRBD1 agrees at 10 bases. This CDR3 is built from 15 residues. Per germline, CDR1 SNHLY and CDR2 FYNNEI. Germline trimming cut 6 bases from V and 2 bases from J; bases unmatched to any gene: 4. DNA of the CDR3: TGTGCCAGCAGGACCGGGACAGGGGCCTACAATGAGCAGTTCTTC. Its protein is CASRTGTGAYNEQFF.

This chain connects TRBV7-9 to TRBJ2-3; TRBD1 matches at 10 bases. CDR1 SEHNR and CDR2 FQNEAQ come from the germline V gene (reference sequence). This CDR3 is built from 18 residues. V was pared by 2 bases and J by 2 bases, with 10 bases of the junction left unmatched. The CDR3 spells CASSLSRGTGEITDTQYF. CDR3 bases: TGTGCCAGCAGCTTATCTAGGGGGACAGGGGAGATCACAGATACGCAGTATTTT.

J is TRBJ2-6 and V is TRBV4-1, with D perhaps matching TRBD2 (6 bases). Germline assignment: CDR1 MGHRA and CDR2 YSYEKL. This CDR3 has 16 residues. Trimming cost V 2 bases and J 4 bases, with 12 bases left between them. The CDR3 protein is CASSQPSGAGANVLTF. For the CDR3, the DNA is TGCGCCAGCAGCCAACCGTCGGGAGCAGGGGCCAACGTCCTGACTTTC.

This clone was seen a few times. V and J are TRBV2 and TRBJ1-2; 12 bases line up with TRBD1. CDR1 is SNHLY and CDR2 is FYNNEI in the germline V gene. The CDR3 has 16 residues. V shed 7 bases, J shed 8 bases, and the junction held 14 bases outside the gene matches. Here the CDR3 DNA reads TGTGCCAGCAACTACCGGGACAGGGGGCGCTTTGGCGGCTACACCTTC. Protein product: CASNYRDRGRFGGYTF. The variable domain in full, completed from reference TRBV2 and TRBJ1-2, reads EPEVTQTPSHQVTQMGQEVILRCVPISNHLYFYWYRQILGQKVEFLVSFYNNEISEKSEIFDDQFSVERPDGSNFTLKIRSTKLEDSAMYFCASNYRDRGRFGGYTFGSGTRLTVV.

The gene calls are TRBV27 and TRBJ2-3; 9 nucleotides line up with TRBD1. The length of the CDR3 is 18 residues. Trimming cost V 4 bases and J 2 bases; bases outside gene matches: 13. Germline assignment: CDR1 MNHEY and CDR2 SMNVEV (reference sequence). CDR3 DNA sequence: TGTGCCAGCAGTTCCTCAACAGGGGGCGGATTCTTCACAGATACGCAGTATTTT. Translating it yields CASSSSTGGGFFTDTQYF.

The chain recombines TRBV4-3 with TRBJ2-5; D not resolved. The germline V gene has CDR1 LGHNA and CDR2 YSLEER. The germline V and J ends were trimmed by 0 bases and 2 bases, with 7 bases remaining between them. There are 14 residues in the CDR3. The CDR3 nucleotides are TGCGCCAGCAGCCAAGAGCCCAGACAAGAGACCCAGTACTTC. Its protein is CASSQEPRQETQYF.

The V gene is TRBV11-3, the J gene TRBJ1-1; 7 nucleotides align to TRBD1. This CDR3 is built from 16 residues. Germline V gives CDR1 SGHNT, CDR2 YENEEA. With V trimmed by 6 bases and J by 2 bases, 12 bases remained unmatched. The CDR3 sequence: CASRWTGTTTNTEAFF. CDR3 DNA sequence: TGTGCCAGCAGATGGACAGGTACGACTACAAACACTGAAGCTTTCTTT.

This clone appeared a few times. The genes are TRBV6-1 and TRBJ2-7, with 10 positions matching TRBD1. The CDR3 has 14 residues. The trim removed 10 bases at V and 7 bases at J, leaving 13 bases unmatched. Germline CDR1 is MNHNS and CDR2 is SASEGT. In DNA form, the CDR3 reads TGTGCCACCCAGATATCCGGGACAGGGGTTGAGCAGTACTTC. This translates into CATQISGTGVEQYF.

The chain couples TRBV15 to TRBJ1-4; maybe TRBD1 (5 bases). This CDR3 has 16 amino acids. Trimming pared 1 base from V and 5 bases from J, leaving 14 bases between. Germline CDR1 is LNHNV and CDR2 is YYDKDF (reference sequence). CDR3 protein: CATSRGAGTINEKLFF. The CDR3 nucleotides are TGTGCCACCAGCAGAGGAGCGGGGACTATCAATGAAAAACTGTTTTTT.

The chain has TRBV7-6 and TRBJ2-7; the match to TRBD1 covers 7 bases. The CDR3 sequence is 14 residues long. V was clipped by 1 base and J by 4 bases; unmatched bases: 4. CDR1 is SGHVS, CDR2 FNYEAQ, per germline. The CDR3 DNA follows: TGTGCCAGCAGCTTAGTGAGACAGGGATACGAGCAGTACTTC. Encoded protein: CASSLVRQGYEQYF.

The rearrangement joins TRBV6-5 to TRBJ2-7; 7 bases fit TRBD1. Per germline, CDR1 MNHEY and CDR2 SVGAGI. The CDR3 is made up of 15 amino acids. With V trimmed by 0 bases and J by 4 bases, 6 bases remained unmatched. The CDR3 is CASSYSIGGVYEQYF. In DNA, the CDR3 is TGTGCCAGCAGTTACTCGATAGGGGGCGTATACGAGCAGTACTTC.

The J gene is TRBJ2-2, the V gene TRBV27; TRBD1 might be the D (5 bases). The V and J ends lost 6 bases and 3 bases respectively, with 14 bases between them. The CDR3 covers 15 residues. Germline CDR1 MNHEY, CDR2 SMNVEV (reference sequence). Here the CDR3 reads CASRVSGLDTGELFF. In nucleotides, the CDR3 is TGTGCCAGCAGGGTCTCAGGGTTAGACACCGGGGAGCTGTTTTTT.

The chain carries TRBV11-3 and TRBJ2-3; 8 bases match TRBD2. Germline V lookup: CDR1 SGHNT, CDR2 YENEEA. The J segment lost 4 bases and the V segment lost 4 bases, leaving 10 bases of the junction unmatched. This CDR3 has 16 amino acids. The CDR3 DNA sequence: TGTGCCAGCAGCTCCCGGGCGGGAGGTTGGCCAGATACGCAGTATTTT. Its protein is CASSSRAGGWPDTQYF. Supplemented by reference TRBV11-3 and TRBJ2-3, the full variable domain reads EAGVVQSPRYKIIEKKQPVAFWCNPISGHNTLYWYLQNLGQGPELLIRYENEEAVDDSQLPKDRFSAERLKGVDSTLKIQPAELGDSAVYLCASSSRAGGWPDTQYFGPGTRLTVL.

The chain recombines TRBV7-2 with TRBJ2-7, with TRBD2 matching over 12 bases. Germline values: CDR1 SGHTA, CDR2 FQGNSA. The CDR3 consists of 15 residues. The V segment lost 2 bases and the J segment 6 bases; nucleotides outside the gene matches: 5. This CDR3 reads CASSLPTSGRREQYF. The CDR3 nucleotides read TGTGCCAGCAGCTTACCCACTAGCGGGAGGCGCGAGCAGTACTTC.

The chain uses TRBV20-1 and TRBJ2-7; D is possibly TRBD1 (6 bases). The CDR3 extends over 11 amino acids. Germline lookup yields CDR1 DFQATT and CDR2 SNEGSKA (reference sequence). The V gene lost 8 bases and the J gene lost 0 bases, with 8 bases spanning the gap. Here the CDR3 DNA reads TGCAGTACAGGGAGCTCCTACGAGCAGTACTTC. Its protein is CSTGSSYEQYF.

The chain recombines TRBV6-5 with TRBJ1-2; D call uncertain. V was pared by 7 bases and J by 4 bases, with 19 bases between. The CDR3 loop spans 15 amino acids. CDR1 MNHEY and CDR2 SVGAGI come from the germline V gene. The CDR3 protein is CASTADRKRGYGYTF. The CDR3 nucleotides are TGTGCCAGCACCGCCGACCGCAAACGGGGCTATGGCTACACCTTC.

This sequence joins TRBV18 and TRBJ2-5; D perhaps matches TRBD2 (5 bases). V gave up 3 bases and J gave up 4 bases, with 9 bases separating them. Germline CDR1 KGHSH, CDR2 LQKENI. The CDR3 is made up of 13 amino acids. The CDR3 here is CASSPGVGETQYF. The CDR3 nucleotides are TGTGCCAGCTCACCCGGGGTAGGAGAGACCCAGTACTTC.

The V call is TRBV28, the J call TRBJ1-1; TRBD1 matches at 7 bases. V lost 2 bases to trimming and J lost 4 bases; unmatched junction nucleotides: 4. Per germline, CDR1 MDHEN and CDR2 SYDVKM. The CDR3 totals 14 residues. This chain's CDR3 is CASSLGGGGTEAFF. CDR3 bases: TGTGCCAGCAGTTTAGGAGGGGGCGGCACTGAAGCTTTCTTT.

The chain combines TRBV13 with TRBJ2-5; tentative D call: TRBD2 (7 bases). The V end lost 5 bases, the J end lost 5 bases, and 21 bases lay between the germline ends. Germline assignment: CDR1 PRHDT and CDR2 FYEKMQ (reference sequence). CDR3 length: 16 amino acids. The CDR3 coding sequence is TGTGCCAGCAGCCCAAGGGGGGGGCCTCGGCGGGAGACCCAGTACTTC. Protein product: CASSPRGGPRRETQYF.

This rearrangement joins TRBV4-2 to TRBJ1-4; D is unresolved. CDR1 and CDR2 (germline): LGHNA, YNFKEQ. The CDR3 has 17 amino acids. The germline V and J ends were trimmed by 1 base and 0 bases, with 12 bases remaining between them. This chain's CDR3 is CASSQADGGSTNEKLFF. The CDR3 nucleotides are TGTGCCAGCAGCCAAGCGGATGGAGGATCAACTAATGAAAAACTGTTTTTT.

The V call is TRBV7-8, the J call TRBJ2-7; TRBD1 aligns across 8 bases. CDR3 length equals 15 residues. V was clipped by 7 bases and J by 3 bases; unmatched bases: 11. CDR1 is SGHVS, CDR2 FQNEAQ, per germline. The CDR3 reads CASIPRDRLGYEQYF. For the CDR3, the DNA is TGTGCCAGCATCCCTAGGGACAGGCTGGGCTACGAGCAGTACTTC.

CDR3 region: CASSSGTAQETQYF. Here the CDR3 DNA reads TGTGCCAGCAGCTCCGGGACAGCCCAAGAGACCCAGTACTTC. The J gene is TRBJ2-5, the V gene TRBV7-3, with 7 bases fitting TRBD1. The CDR3 loop spans 14 amino acids. V dropped 4 bases and J dropped 1; count of bases not matched to a gene: 3. Germline loops: CDR1 SGHTA, CDR2 FQGTGA.

The rearrangement uses TRBV15 and TRBJ1-5; D remains ambiguous. V was cut by 0 bases and J by 2 bases, with 5 bases left in between. Germline loops: CDR1 LNHNV, CDR2 YYDKDF (reference sequence). This CDR3 region has 14 residues. CDR3 nucleotides: TGTGCCACCAGCAGAGAGCGGGGCAATCAGCCCCAGCATTTT. Protein: CATSRERGNQPQHF.

The chain employs TRBV15 and TRBJ2-4; 10 bases agree with TRBD2. V dropped 2 bases and J dropped 0; count of bases not matched to a gene: 1. This CDR3 spans 16 amino acids. Germline V gene sequence: CDR1 LNHNV, CDR2 YYDKDF (reference sequence). For the CDR3, the DNA is TGTGCCACCAGCAGATCTAGCGGGGGAGCCAAAAACATTCAGTACTTC. This codes for CATSRSSGGAKNIQYF.

This clone has more than one count but fewer than ten. This chain joins TRBV4-1 and TRBJ1-2, with 7 bases lining up with TRBD1. Trimming removed 4 bases from V and 1 base from J; junction bases left unmatched: 0. The CDR3 loop spans 13 amino acids. Germline values: CDR1 MGHRA, CDR2 YSYEKL. Written as DNA, the CDR3 is TGCGCCAGCAGCCGACAGGGTAACTATGGCTACACCTTC. Translation: CASSRQGNYGYTF.